A single sample is the source of the 18 T cell receptor beta chains below, sequenced in a study of T cells after posttransplantation cyclophosphamide. Sequencing used immunoSEQ multiplex PCR; TCRdb keeps in-frame clones, though not all of them. Observed in the sample are 36,000 or so clones, none of them singletons. Source material: PBMCs. The receptors originated from a girl aged 10 to 17 in good health, CMV-negative, and a related stem cell transplant donor.

This clone was seen a handful of times. The chain recombines TRBV6-1 with TRBJ2-7; 8 bases agree with TRBD1. Germline V gene lookup returns CDR1 MNHNS and CDR2 SASEGT. V lost 4 bases to trimming and J lost 5 bases; unmatched junction nucleotides: 13. The CDR3 is 16 amino acids. The CDR3 coding sequence is TGTGCCAGCAGTGCTTTGTTCAGGGGGCTGGGTAACGAGCAGTACTTC. This codes for CASSALFRGLGNEQYF.

This chain uses TRBV5-5 with TRBJ2-3; TRBD1 aligns across 11 bases. The CDR3 covers 16 residues. The junction had 8 bases not matched to a gene; V was cut back by 2 bases and J by 6 bases. The germline gives CDR1 SGHKS, CDR2 YYEKEE (reference sequence). CDR3 DNA sequence: TGTGCCAGCAGCTTTGGTTCCGGGACAGGGGGGGATACGCAGTATTTT. Translating it yields CASSFGSGTGGDTQYF.

This clone was counted ten times or more. The chain joins TRBV6-5 to TRBJ2-1; TRBD2 matches 7 bases. The germline V gene has CDR1 MNHEY and CDR2 SVGAGI. Trimming took 3 bases from V and 6 from J; bases not matched to a gene: 8. The CDR3 runs 15 residues. The CDR3 protein is CASSYGGSWGNEQFF. CDR3 bases: TGTGCCAGCAGTTATGGCGGGAGCTGGGGCAATGAGCAGTTCTTC.

This clone was seen many times. The gene calls are TRBV7-3 and TRBJ1-1, with 10 bases fitting TRBD1. V lost 6 bases and J lost 2; bases outside the gene matches: 6. CDR1 and CDR2 (germline): SGHTA, FQGTGA. The CDR3 length is 15 residues. The CDR3 here is CASRHRDRGNTEAFF. CDR3 bases: TGTGCCAGCAGACACCGGGACAGGGGAAACACTGAAGCTTTCTTT.

The chain uses TRBV6-4 and TRBJ2-7; maybe TRBD1 (6 bases). Germline V CDR1 and CDR2: MRHNA, SNTAGT. This CDR3 region has 16 residues. With 3 bases removed from V and 3 bases from J, the gap between germline ends came to 18 bases. The CDR3 here is CASSETIRDKYYEQYF. CDR3 in DNA: TGTGCCAGCAGTGAAACAATCCGGGACAAGTACTACGAGCAGTACTTC.

This clone was seen many times. The rearrangement links TRBV11-2 to TRBJ1-4, with a tentative D call TRBD1 (5 bases). CDR1 is SGHAT, CDR2 FQNNGV, per germline. V was shortened by 2 bases and J by 3 bases, with 10 bases between the two germline ends. This CDR3 has 15 amino acids. For the CDR3, the DNA is TGTGCCAGCAGCTTAAGCAGGGTCCCTAATGAAAAACTGTTTTTT. The encoded protein is CASSLSRVPNEKLFF.

This clone was counted ten times or more. The chain employs TRBV9 and TRBJ2-1; D is perhaps TRBD2 (5 bases). CDR1 SGDLS and CDR2 YYNGEE come from the germline V gene. CDR3 length: 11 residues. V was trimmed by 3 bases and J by 9 bases, leaving 7 bases between them. This CDR3 is CASSATSEQFF. DNA for the CDR3: TGTGCCAGCAGCGCCACTAGTGAGCAGTTCTTC.

A word on this clone: At one end, the junction sequence differs from germline, possibly due to a read error. The rearrangement uses TRBV7-3 and TRBJ2-3; TRBD2 aligns across 12 bases. The CDR3 totals 17 residues. Per the germline V gene, CDR1 is SGHTA and CDR2 is FQGTGA. The chain's CDR3 is CASSPDLAGGITGTQYF. CDR3 DNA: TGTGCCAGCAGCCCTGATCTAGCGGGAGGGATCACAGGTACGCAGTATTTT.

This clone was detected ten times or more. V usage is TRBV4-1 and J usage is TRBJ1-2, with 10 positions matching TRBD1. The germline V gene has CDR1 MGHRA and CDR2 YSYEKL. The V gene end was trimmed by 3 bases and the J gene end by 6 bases; junction bases not matched to a gene: 7. The CDR3 length is 15 residues. CDR3 DNA sequence: TGCGCCAGCAGCCAGGTCGGACAGGGGGGCAATGGCTACACCTTC. This codes for CASSQVGQGGNGYTF.

This clone was counted many times. J is TRBJ2-7 and V is TRBV6-1; TRBD2 matches at 10 bases. The CDR3 length is 15 residues. V lost 2 bases to trimming and J lost 5 bases; unmatched junction nucleotides: 6. Per germline, CDR1 MNHNS and CDR2 SASEGT. The DNA of the CDR3 is TGTGCCAGCAGTGAAAAGGTAGCGGGAGGCCACGAGCAGTACTTC. Translated, it gives CASSEKVAGGHEQYF.

This clone appeared many times. The chain is built from TRBV19 and TRBJ2-6; unclear D gene. The CDR3 length is 15 residues. Germline loops: CDR1 LNHDA, CDR2 SQIVND (reference sequence). With 3 bases removed from V and 0 bases from J, the gap between germline ends came to 6 bases. In DNA, the CDR3 is TGTGCCAGTAGTATGTATAGCTCTGGGGCCAACGTCCTGACTTTC. Residues: CASSMYSSGANVLTF.

The chain uses TRBV4-2 and TRBJ2-1; 8 positions agree with TRBD1. This CDR3 contains 15 residues. Germline V gives CDR1 LGHNA, CDR2 YNFKEQ. V was clipped by 1 base and J by 7 bases; unmatched bases: 6. The CDR3, as DNA: TGTGCCAGCAGCCAAGCTCGGACAGGGTGGAATGAGCAGTTCTTC. Its translation is CASSQARTGWNEQFF.

The table lists this clone with many counts. The chain uses TRBV18 and TRBJ1-5; the match to TRBD1 covers 7 bases. The CDR3 sequence is 15 residues long. V was clipped by 2 bases and J by 3 bases; unmatched bases: 4. CDR1 is KGHSH, CDR2 LQKENI, per germline. In nucleotides, the CDR3 is TGTGCCAGCTCACCAGACGACAGGGTCAATCAGCCCCAGCATTTT. This sequence encodes CASSPDDRVNQPQHF.

This clone was counted ten times or more. V gene TRBV14 combines with J gene TRBJ2-1; 12 bases are a match to TRBD2. The CDR3 is made up of 21 amino acids. V shed 0 bases, J shed 2 bases, and the junction held 14 bases outside the gene matches. CDR1 is SGHDN and CDR2 is FVKESK in the germline V gene. CDR3 residues: CASSQDRRTASGRVAYNEQFF. Written as DNA, the CDR3 is TGTGCCAGCAGCCAAGATAGAAGGACGGCTAGCGGGAGGGTGGCCTACAATGAGCAGTTCTTC.

At least ten counts were recorded for this clone. The gene calls are TRBV28 and TRBJ1-6; no clear D gene. This CDR3 has 16 amino acids. The ends were cut back, 3 bases at V and 8 bases at J, with 17 bases in the middle. CDR1 and CDR2 from the germline V gene are MDHEN and SYDVKM. The CDR3 DNA reads TGTGCCAGCAGTTTTTGGCTTGGAGAGATACATTCACCCCTCCACTTT. Its protein is CASSFWLGEIHSPLHF.

This clone was detected ten times or more. The CDR3 DNA follows: TGTGCCAGCAGGAAGACAGGGAGCTTCAATCAGCCCCAGCATTTT. Translating gives CASRKTGSFNQPQHF. V usage is TRBV2 and J usage is TRBJ1-5, with TRBD1 matching 7 bases. The germline CDR1 and CDR2 sequences are SNHLY and FYNNEI. V was clipped by 6 bases and J by 3 bases; unmatched bases: 8. This CDR3 has 15 amino acids.

This chain connects TRBV9 to TRBJ1-4, with D maybe TRBD1 (5 bases). Trimming stripped 0 bases from V and 8 bases from J, with 11 bases between. The CDR3 spans 14 residues. Germline V gene lookup returns CDR1 SGDLS and CDR2 YYNGEE. The CDR3: CASSVGGAGEKLFF. CDR3 DNA sequence: TGTGCCAGCAGCGTAGGCGGGGCGGGAGAAAAACTGTTTTTT.

The chain recombines TRBV13 with TRBJ2-3; 10 positions match TRBD2. This CDR3 has 17 amino acids. V shed 1 base and J 0 bases; nucleotides not matched to a gene: 4. From germline, CDR1 is PRHDT and CDR2 FYEKMQ (reference sequence). The CDR3 sequence: CASSLASGGASTDTQYF. The CDR3 nucleotides read TGTGCCAGCAGCTTAGCTAGCGGGGGAGCTAGCACAGATACGCAGTATTTT. The full variable domain, completed using reference TRBV13 and TRBJ2-3, is AAGVIQSPRHLIKEKRETATLKCYPIPRHDTVYWYQQGPGQDPQFLISFYEKMQSDKGSIPDRFSAQQFSDYHSELNMSSLELGDSALYFCASSLASGGASTDTQYFGPGTRLTVL.